A selection of T cell receptor beta chains follows, all from one sample in a study of brain T cells in children with intractable seizures. Libraries were prepared by immunoSEQ multiplex PCR; TCRdb keeps only in-frame clonotypes and omits some of them. The sample lists 300,000 to 400,000 clones; roughly 92% were seen once. Source: peripheral blood, taken roughly 5 months after surgery. Receptor source: a boy under two years old with tuberous sclerosis and intractable seizures. CDR3s include the opening cysteine and the closing phenylalanine or tryptophan. Fields, in order: V gene, clone size, D gene, CDR3 length, J gene, CDR3 DNA, CDR3 protein. D genes are given only for firm matches. Not all rows give a size; the values are once, few, many and, for expanded clones, a class.

v_call: TRBV4-1
clone_size: NA
d_call: NA
cdr3_length: 14
j_call: TRBJ2-1
cdr3_nt: TGCGCCAGCAGCAACCTGGGAGCCTACAATGAGCAGTTCTTC
cdr3_aa: CASSNLGAYNEQFF

v_call: TRBV2
clone_size: few
d_call: NA
cdr3_length: 14
j_call: TRBJ1-3
cdr3_nt: TGTGCCAGCAGTGATGGTGGCTCTGGAAACACCATATATTTT
cdr3_aa: CASSDGGSGNTIYF

v_call: TRBV5-1
clone_size: NA
d_call: NA
cdr3_length: 19
j_call: TRBJ2-5
cdr3_nt: TGCGCCAGCAGCTCTTTGGGGGCCCTACAGGCCACGGTACAAGAGACCCAGTACTTC
cdr3_aa: CASSSLGALQATVQETQYF

v_call: TRBV14
clone_size: NA
d_call: NA
cdr3_length: 14
j_call: TRBJ1-2
cdr3_nt: TGTGCCAGCAGCCAAGTGGCGGCGCGAGCAGGCTACACCTTC
cdr3_aa: CASSQVAARAGYTF

v_call: TRBV27
clone_size: NA
d_call: NA
cdr3_length: 15
j_call: TRBJ2-1
cdr3_nt: TGTGCCAGCAGTTTGTTAGTTACCAAGCTCAATGAGCAGTTCTTC
cdr3_aa: CASSLLVTKLNEQFF

v_call: TRBV11-2
clone_size: few
d_call: TRBD1
cdr3_length: 14
j_call: TRBJ2-7
cdr3_nt: TGTGCCAGCAGCTCTTCCGGGACAGTCTACGAGCAGTACTTC
cdr3_aa: CASSSSGTVYEQYF

v_call: TRBV3-1/TRBV3-2
clone_size: NA
d_call: NA
cdr3_length: 11
j_call: TRBJ2-5
cdr3_nt: TGTGCCAGCAGCGTCCAAGAGACCCAGTACTTC
cdr3_aa: CASSVQETQYF

v_call: TRBV6-6
clone_size: NA
d_call: NA
cdr3_length: 12
j_call: TRBJ2-7
cdr3_nt: TGTGCCAGCAGTTACGGGGGGAACGAGCAGTACTTC
cdr3_aa: CASSYGGNEQYF

v_call: TRBV5-1
clone_size: NA
d_call: NA
cdr3_length: 13
j_call: TRBJ1-1
cdr3_nt: TGCGCCAGCAGAGACAAGGGGAACACTGAAGCTTTCTTT
cdr3_aa: CASRDKGNTEAFF

v_call: TRBV5-4
clone_size: NA
d_call: NA
cdr3_length: 14
j_call: TRBJ2-4
cdr3_nt: TGTGCCAGCAGCTTGCGCAGGGATTCTAACATTCAGTACTTC
cdr3_aa: CASSLRRDSNIQYF

v_call: TRBV11-3
clone_size: NA
d_call: NA
cdr3_length: 18
j_call: TRBJ2-3
cdr3_nt: TGTGCCAGCAGCTTAGGGGGGGTAATCAGGTGGAGAACAGATACGCAGTATTTT
cdr3_aa: CASSLGGVIRWRTDTQYF

v_call: TRBV19
clone_size: NA
d_call: NA
cdr3_length: 14
j_call: TRBJ1-1
cdr3_nt: TGTGCCAGTAGTCTAGGACACCTGAGGACTGAAGCTTTCTTT
cdr3_aa: CASSLGHLRTEAFF

v_call: TRBV7-8
clone_size: NA
d_call: NA
cdr3_length: 18
j_call: TRBJ2-5
cdr3_nt: TGTGCCAGCAGCTTATTCCGAGCCAGGGGTTTAGGGAAAGAGACCCAGTACTTC
cdr3_aa: CASSLFRARGLGKETQYF

v_call: TRBV6-6
clone_size: NA
d_call: NA
cdr3_length: 14
j_call: TRBJ1-4
cdr3_nt: TGTGCCAGCAGTTACGGGCAGTCTAATGAAAAACTGTTTTTT
cdr3_aa: CASSYGQSNEKLFF

v_call: TRBV3-1/TRBV3-2
clone_size: once
d_call: TRBD1
cdr3_length: 13
j_call: TRBJ1-2
cdr3_nt: TGTGCCAGCAGCCAGGACAGGATCTATGGCTACACCTTC
cdr3_aa: CASSQDRIYGYTF

v_call: TRBV5-6
clone_size: NA
d_call: NA
cdr3_length: 13
j_call: TRBJ2-7
cdr3_nt: TGTGCCAGCAGCTTCAAAGGGTTCGAGGAGCAGTACTTC
cdr3_aa: CASSFKGFEEQYF

v_call: TRBV30
clone_size: NA
d_call: NA
cdr3_length: 12
j_call: TRBJ1-5
cdr3_nt: TGTGCCTACGCTCTTTGGGAAGGGGCTCAGCATTTT
cdr3_aa: CAYALWEGAQHF

v_call: TRBV30
clone_size: NA
d_call: NA
cdr3_length: 15
j_call: TRBJ2-7
cdr3_nt: TGTGCCTGGAGTGGGTGGGGGTTGAGCTCCTACGAGCAGTACTTC
cdr3_aa: CAWSGWGLSSYEQYF

v_call: TRBV28
clone_size: NA
d_call: TRBD1
cdr3_length: 16
j_call: TRBJ1-3
cdr3_nt: TGTGCCAGCAGCGTGGGACAGCCTTACTCTGGAAACACCATATATTTT
cdr3_aa: CASSVGQPYSGNTIYF

v_call: TRBV5-5
clone_size: NA
d_call: TRBD2
cdr3_length: 15
j_call: TRBJ2-1
cdr3_nt: TGTGCCAGCAGCCTCGCGGGAGGGCCGTCTTATGAGCAGTTCTTC
cdr3_aa: CASSLAGGPSYEQFF

v_call: TRBV6-5
clone_size: NA
d_call: TRBD1
cdr3_length: 13
j_call: TRBJ1-2
cdr3_nt: TGTGCCAGCAGGAGAGACAGGGATTATGGCTACACCTTC
cdr3_aa: CASRRDRDYGYTF

v_call: TRBV7-9
clone_size: few
d_call: NA
cdr3_length: 12
j_call: TRBJ1-1
cdr3_nt: TGTGCCAGCAGCTTAGCGGCAGGGAGGGCTTTCTTT
cdr3_aa: CASSLAAGRAFF

v_call: TRBV9
clone_size: NA
d_call: TRBD2
cdr3_length: 17
j_call: TRBJ2-2
cdr3_nt: TGTGCCAGCAGCCCCCGACTAGCGGGGGGGAACACCGGGGAGCTGTTTTTT
cdr3_aa: CASSPRLAGGNTGELFF

v_call: TRBV7-6
clone_size: NA
d_call: NA
cdr3_length: 14
j_call: TRBJ1-1
cdr3_nt: TGTGCCAGCAGCTCCTCAGGGCCCAACACTGAAGCTTTCTTT
cdr3_aa: CASSSSGPNTEAFF

v_call: TRBV7-9
clone_size: NA
d_call: TRBD2
cdr3_length: 16
j_call: TRBJ2-4
cdr3_nt: TGTGCCAGCAGCCATGGAGCTAGCGGGGGGTGGAACATTCAGTACTTC
cdr3_aa: CASSHGASGGWNIQYF

v_call: TRBV7-9
clone_size: NA
d_call: TRBD1
cdr3_length: 12
j_call: TRBJ2-7
cdr3_nt: TGTGCCAGCAGCTCGGGACAGGGAAGTCAGTACTTC
cdr3_aa: CASSSGQGSQYF

v_call: TRBV3-1/TRBV3-2
clone_size: NA
d_call: NA
cdr3_length: 11
j_call: TRBJ2-1
cdr3_nt: TGTGCCAGCAGCCAGGGGGGTGAGCAGTTCTTC
cdr3_aa: CASSQGGEQFF

v_call: TRBV12-5
clone_size: NA
d_call: NA
cdr3_length: 16
j_call: TRBJ1-5
cdr3_nt: TGTGCTAGTGGTTTGAAGGCTGTTTATAGCAATCAGCCCCAGCATTTT
cdr3_aa: CASGLKAVYSNQPQHF

v_call: TRBV7-6
clone_size: NA
d_call: NA
cdr3_length: 17
j_call: TRBJ1-6
cdr3_nt: TGTGCCAGCAGTCGATATGCCCGACAGGAGTTAAATTCACCCCTCCACTTT
cdr3_aa: CASSRYARQELNSPLHF

v_call: TRBV6-5
clone_size: NA
d_call: NA
cdr3_length: 13
j_call: TRBJ2-5
cdr3_nt: TGTGCCAGCCATGGGACGGCCCAAGAGACCCAGTACTTC
cdr3_aa: CASHGTAQETQYF

v_call: TRBV6-5
clone_size: NA
d_call: TRBD2
cdr3_length: 16
j_call: TRBJ2-1
cdr3_nt: TGTGCCAGCAGTTACCTAGCGGGAGGTGGGGACAATGAGCAGTTCTTC
cdr3_aa: CASSYLAGGGDNEQFF

v_call: TRBV15
clone_size: NA
d_call: TRBD1
cdr3_length: 12
j_call: TRBJ1-2
cdr3_nt: TGTGCCACCAGCAGGGACAGGAATGGCTACACCTTC
cdr3_aa: CATSRDRNGYTF